The 27 T cell receptor beta chains below come from one sample, sequenced in a study of Tregs in tolerant kidney transplant recipients (dated by TCRdb to the late 2010s). The time point label corresponds to: blood sample drawn before combined kidney and bone marrow transplant. The library was generated by the immunoSEQ multiplex PCR assay. TCRdb took over this immuneACCESS table, retaining in-frame rearrangements with V and J assigned. Such tables are incomplete; in checked studies, under half of the missing clones stem from an unresolved V gene, and the remainder is unexplained. Counted in this sample were 90,000 to 120,000 clones; 90% of them appeared once. Together, the top ten hold more than 0.3% of the sample. The specimen comprised CD4+ T cells from blood, sampled before the transplant. These receptors came from a human donor who received a combined kidney and bone marrow transplant.

The chain couples TRBV30 to TRBJ2-5; 11 nucleotides agree with TRBD2. V dropped 0 bases and J dropped 6; count of bases not matched to a gene: 18. CDR3 length: 19 residues. Germline assignment: CDR1 GTSNPN and CDR2 SVGIG (reference sequence). Here the CDR3 DNA reads TGTGCCTGGAGTGTATCGATTGACCATACTAGCGGGAGTAGAAAGACCCAGTACTTC. Translation gives CAWSVSIDHTSGSRKTQYF. Together with reference TRBV30 and TRBJ2-5, the CDR3 gives the full variable domain: SQTIHQWPATLVQPVGSPLSLECTVEGTSNPNLYWYRQAAGRGLQLLFYSVGIGQISSEVPQNLSASRPQDRQFILSSKKLLLSDSGFYLCAWSVSIDHTSGSRKTQYFGPGTRLLVL.

The J gene is TRBJ1-1, the V gene TRBV29-1; D call uncertain. The CDR3 is 13 amino acids. Trimming removed 5 bases at V and 1 base at J, with 11 bases between. Looked up from germline, CDR1 is SQVTM and CDR2 is ANQGSEA. The CDR3 region has the DNA TGCAGCGTTAGGCGGCAGACGAACACTGAAGCTTTCTTT. It translates to CSVRRQTNTEAFF.

The CDR3 loop is CASSTGGGTNEKLFF. The CDR3, as DNA: TGTGCCAGCAGCACCGGTGGGGGGACTAATGAAAAACTGTTTTTT. The chain is built from TRBV28 and TRBJ1-4, with a weak D call TRBD1 (5 bases). With 6 bases removed from V and 2 bases from J, the gap between germline ends came to 13 bases. Germline-derived CDR1 and CDR2 are MDHEN and SYDVKM. CDR3 length: 15 amino acids.

This clone was seen a single time. The chain is built from TRBV9 and TRBJ2-2, with a tentative D call TRBD1 (5 bases). This CDR3 is 15 amino acids long. Germline V gives CDR1 SGDLS, CDR2 YYNGEE. Trimming stripped 3 bases from V and 4 bases from J, with 13 bases between. The CDR3 loop reads CASSAPGHVTGELFF. CDR3 in DNA: TGTGCCAGCAGCGCCCCCGGACATGTCACCGGGGAGCTGTTTTTT.

The chain recombines TRBV10-3 with TRBJ1-1; D unclear. Germline V gene lookup returns CDR1 ENHRY and CDR2 SYGVKD. V dropped 0 bases and J dropped 7 bases, with 3 bases sitting between them. This CDR3 region has 11 residues. DNA of the CDR3: TGTGCCATCAGTGAGTCCTATGAAGCTTTCTTT. Encoded protein: CAISESYEAFF.

The chain employs TRBV28 and TRBJ2-4; D might be TRBD2 (6 bases). Germline CDR1 MDHEN, CDR2 SYDVKM. Trimming took off 4 bases at V and 0 bases at J, with 10 bases between the two ends. The CDR3 extends over 15 amino acids. This CDR3 is CASSSTGLAKNIQYF. CDR3 DNA: TGTGCCAGCAGTTCCACGGGACTAGCCAAAAACATTCAGTACTTC.

The chain links TRBV7-9 to TRBJ2-6; a weak D match, TRBD1 (6 bases). Trimming cost V 5 bases and J 4 bases, with 12 bases left between them. The CDR3 extends over 15 amino acids. Germline CDR1 SEHNR, CDR2 FQNEAQ (reference sequence). The CDR3: CASSRTGRGANVLTF. Written as DNA, the CDR3 is TGTGCCAGCAGCCGCACAGGGAGAGGGGCCAACGTCCTGACTTTC.

This clone was detected a few times. The chain is built from TRBV10-3 and TRBJ2-1, with TRBD2 identical over 12 bases. The V and J ends lost 4 bases and 8 bases, in that order; junction bases with no gene match: 3. CDR3 length equals 14 residues. Germline CDR1 reads ENHRY; CDR2 reads SYGVKD. CDR3 sequence: CAISGTSGVDEQFF. CDR3 nucleotides: TGTGCCATCAGTGGGACTAGCGGGGTTGATGAGCAGTTCTTC.

V is TRBV10-3 and J is TRBJ2-5, with D possibly TRBD1 on 5 matching bases. The V gene lost 7 bases and the J gene lost 3 bases, with 18 bases spanning the gap. CDR3 length equals 15 residues. Germline lookup yields CDR1 ENHRY and CDR2 SYGVKD. The CDR3 loop reads CAITPGAGNEETQYF. The CDR3 nucleotides are TGTGCCATCACTCCTGGGGCAGGTAACGAAGAGACCCAGTACTTC.

This chain connects TRBV28 to TRBJ2-6; D remains ambiguous. CDR1 is MDHEN and CDR2 is SYDVKM in the germline V gene. The CDR3 length is 13 residues. Trimming cost V 3 bases and J 2 bases, with 2 bases left between them. Here the CDR3 reads CASSFTGANVLTF. The CDR3 DNA follows: TGTGCCAGCAGTTTTACTGGGGCCAACGTCCTGACTTTC.

The chain recombines TRBV18 with TRBJ1-6, with TRBD1 matching over 7 bases. CDR1 is KGHSH and CDR2 is LQKENI in the germline V gene. CDR3 size: 15 residues. V lost 4 bases, J lost 9 bases, and 9 bases stayed unmatched. CDR3: CASSLGTEESSPLHF. CDR3 DNA sequence: TGTGCCAGCTCACTTGGGACAGAGGAGAGTTCACCCCTCCACTTT.

The J gene is TRBJ2-1, the V gene TRBV7-2; weak D call: TRBD1 (6 bases). This CDR3 is 14 amino acids long. V was clipped by 1 base and J by 9 bases, with 13 bases between them. From germline, CDR1 is SGHTA and CDR2 FQGNSA. The CDR3 here is CASSLVQGRTEQFF. The CDR3, as DNA: TGTGCCAGCAGCTTAGTTCAGGGGCGGACTGAGCAGTTCTTC.

The chain couples TRBV7-8 to TRBJ1-4; 11 bases agree with TRBD1. CDR1 is SGHVS and CDR2 is FQNEAQ in the germline V gene. The CDR3 spans 18 residues. The V and J ends lost 4 bases and 8 bases, in that order; junction bases with no gene match: 15. In DNA form, the CDR3 reads TGTGCCAGCAGCTCGGGTAGGACAGGGGGCGCCGGGCGAGAAAAACTGTTTTTT. This codes for CASSSGRTGGAGREKLFF.

The chain links TRBV5-1 to TRBJ2-7; tentatively, D is TRBD1 (6 bases). The CDR3 is made up of 15 amino acids. V was shortened by 0 bases and J by 3 bases, with 13 bases between the two germline ends. CDR1 and CDR2 from the germline V gene are SGHRS and YFSETQ. In nucleotides, the CDR3 is TGCGCCAGCAGCTTGGCCTACAGGACAGACTACGAGCAGTACTTC. Translation gives CASSLAYRTDYEQYF.

V and J are TRBV7-2 and TRBJ2-1, with D perhaps matching TRBD1 (7 bases). Germline V CDR1 and CDR2: SGHTA, FQGNSA. The CDR3 has 14 residues. The V end lost 1 base, the J end lost 9 bases, and 13 bases lay between the germline ends. The CDR3 is CASSLDQGGPEQFF. The CDR3 region has the DNA TGTGCCAGCAGCTTAGACCAGGGGGGACCTGAGCAGTTCTTC.

The chain has TRBV2 and TRBJ2-6; weak D call: TRBD1 (6 bases). V was cut by 6 bases and J by 0 bases, with 6 bases left in between. This CDR3 is 14 amino acids long. Germline V lookup: CDR1 SNHLY, CDR2 FYNNEI. The CDR3 sequence is CASRDSSGANVLTF. DNA for the CDR3: TGTGCCAGCAGGGACAGCTCTGGGGCCAACGTCCTGACTTTC. The complete variable domain, with remaining parts taken from reference TRBV2 and TRBJ2-6, reads EPEVTQTPSHQVTQMGQEVILRCVPISNHLYFYWYRQILGQKVEFLVSFYNNEISEKSEIFDDQFSVERPDGSNFTLKIRSTKLEDSAMYFCASRDSSGANVLTFGAGSRLTVL.

The chain joins TRBV9 to TRBJ2-2, with a tentative D call TRBD1 (5 bases). Germline V gene data show CDR1 as SGDLS and CDR2 as YYNGEE. CDR3 length equals 14 residues. Deletions cut 3 bases from V and 4 bases from J, with 10 bases between. The DNA of the CDR3 is TGTGCCAGCAGCGGGGGCAGCAGCACCGGGGAGCTGTTTTTT. Its translation: CASSGGSSTGELFF.

The V gene is TRBV30, the J gene TRBJ1-2; the match to TRBD1 covers 9 bases. The CDR3 extends over 14 amino acids. Looked up from germline, CDR1 is GTSNPN and CDR2 is SVGIG (reference sequence). The J segment lost 8 bases and the V segment lost 0 bases, leaving 7 bases of the junction unmatched. CDR3 coding DNA: TGTGCCTGGAGTGTGCTGAGACAGGGGGGAGGCTACACCTTC. It encodes CAWSVLRQGGGYTF.

This clone was counted a single time. J is TRBJ2-1 and V is TRBV5-6; TRBD2 agrees at 13 bases. CDR1 is SGHDT and CDR2 is YYEEEE in the germline V gene. V shed 4 bases and J 4 bases; nucleotides not matched to a gene: 2. This CDR3 is built from 15 residues. CDR3 amino acids: CASSTGLAGYNEQFF. The DNA of the CDR3 is TGTGCCAGCAGCACGGGACTAGCGGGATACAATGAGCAGTTCTTC.

V gene TRBV15 combines with J gene TRBJ2-5; D is possibly TRBD1 (5 bases). The CDR3 totals 13 residues. V lost 0 bases to trimming and J lost 3 bases, with 5 bases between them. From germline, CDR1 is LNHNV and CDR2 YYDKDF (reference sequence). In DNA, the CDR3 is TGTGCCACCAGCAGAGACAGGGAAGAGACCCAGTACTTC. Protein: CATSRDREETQYF.

This chain links TRBV5-4 with TRBJ1-1; 7 bases are a match to TRBD1. Germline V gene data show CDR1 as SGHNT and CDR2 as YYREEE (reference sequence). J gave up 3 bases and V 5 bases, and 7 bases lay outside the gene matches. The CDR3 covers 14 residues. CDR3 amino acids: CASRTGFMDTEAFF. Here the CDR3 DNA reads TGTGCCAGCAGGACAGGGTTTATGGACACTGAAGCTTTCTTT.

The chain employs TRBV13 and TRBJ2-7, with 7 bases aligning to TRBD1. The CDR3 is 13 amino acids. Germline V gene sequence: CDR1 PRHDT, CDR2 FYEKMQ (reference sequence). The V gene end was trimmed by 5 bases and the J gene end by 5 bases; junction bases not matched to a gene: 6. The CDR3 loop reads CASSLTGSHEQYF. CDR3 coding DNA: TGTGCCAGCAGCCTGACAGGGTCCCACGAGCAGTACTTC.

The rearrangement links TRBV5-1 to TRBJ2-3, with unresolved D. Looked up from germline, CDR1 is SGHRS and CDR2 is YFSETQ. The CDR3 runs to 12 residues. V shed 4 bases and J shed 0 bases, with 3 bases lying between them. The CDR3 protein is CASSLSTDTQYF. CDR3 DNA sequence: TGCGCCAGCAGCCTTAGCACAGATACGCAGTATTTT.

The V gene is TRBV5-1, the J gene TRBJ2-3; 7 positions match TRBD1. This CDR3 spans 15 amino acids. Looked up from germline, CDR1 is SGHRS and CDR2 is YFSETQ. V shed 0 bases and J 4 bases; nucleotides not matched to a gene: 5. This CDR3 reads CASSLEGARADTQYF. The CDR3 region has the DNA TGCGCCAGCAGCTTGGAGGGGGCGCGCGCAGATACGCAGTATTTT.

The chain employs TRBV5-1 and TRBJ2-7; maybe TRBD1 (6 bases). The V gene lost 0 bases and the J gene lost 7 bases, with 17 bases spanning the gap. CDR3 length equals 15 residues. Looked up from germline, CDR1 is SGHRS and CDR2 is YFSETQ. CDR3 DNA sequence: TGCGCCAGCAGCTTGGTACGGGACATTCCCTGGGAGCAGTACTTC. It translates to CASSLVRDIPWEQYF.

V is TRBV28 and J is TRBJ1-5; 7 bases are shared with TRBD1. The CDR3 spans 15 residues. The ends lost 3 bases at V and 3 bases at J; junction bases unmatched: 5. CDR1 and CDR2 from the germline V gene are MDHEN and SYDVKM. CDR3 sequence reads: CASSFLGQINQPQHF. Written as DNA, the CDR3 is TGTGCCAGCAGTTTCTTGGGACAGATCAATCAGCCCCAGCATTTT.

V usage is TRBV27 and J usage is TRBJ2-5; 8 bases fit TRBD2. Germline-derived CDR1 and CDR2 are MNHEY and SMNVEV (reference sequence). The V segment lost 5 bases and the J segment 3 bases; nucleotides outside the gene matches: 8. The CDR3 totals 15 residues. The CDR3 loop is CASSTPLSGEETQYF. For the CDR3, the DNA is TGTGCCAGCAGTACGCCTCTTAGCGGGGAAGAGACCCAGTACTTC.